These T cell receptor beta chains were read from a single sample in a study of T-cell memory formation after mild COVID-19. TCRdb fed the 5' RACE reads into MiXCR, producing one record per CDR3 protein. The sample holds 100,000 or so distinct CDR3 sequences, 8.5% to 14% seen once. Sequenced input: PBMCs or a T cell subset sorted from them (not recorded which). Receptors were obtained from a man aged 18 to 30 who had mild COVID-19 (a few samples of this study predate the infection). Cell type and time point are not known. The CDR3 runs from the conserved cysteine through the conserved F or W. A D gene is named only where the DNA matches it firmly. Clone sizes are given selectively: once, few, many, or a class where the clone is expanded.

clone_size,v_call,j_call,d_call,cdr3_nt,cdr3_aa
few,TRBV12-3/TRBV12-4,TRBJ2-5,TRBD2,TGTGCCAGCAGTTGGACTAGCGGGTTACAAGAGACCCAGTACTTC,CASSWTSGLQETQYF
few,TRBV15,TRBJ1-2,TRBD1,TGTGCCACCAGCAGCTGGACAGGGAGAAACACCTTC,CATSSWTGRNTF
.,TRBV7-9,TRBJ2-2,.,TGTGCCAGCAGCTCCGAAAGTACATGGCCCGGGGAGCTGTTTTTT,CASSSESTWPGELFF
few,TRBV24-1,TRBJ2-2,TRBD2,TGTGCCACCAGTGATCCCGGACTAGGGTCGGGCACCGGGGAGCTGTTTTTT,CATSDPGLGSGTGELFF
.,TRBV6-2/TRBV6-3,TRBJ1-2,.,TGTGCCAGCAGTTACGGGGACAATATCTATGGCTACACCTTC,CASSYGDNIYGYTF
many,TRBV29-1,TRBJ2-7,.,TGCAGCGTTGAAGAGGGTATCTCCTACGAGCAGTACTTC,CSVEEGISYEQYF
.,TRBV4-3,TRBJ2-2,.,TGCGCCAGCAGCCAGGGGCCGCCCGGGGAGCTGTTTTTT,CASSQGPPGELFF
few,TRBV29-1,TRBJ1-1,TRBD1,TGCAGCGTTGAAAGGGAGGAGGGGGCCACTGAAGCTTTCTTT,CSVEREEGATEAFF
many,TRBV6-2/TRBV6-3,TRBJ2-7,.,TGTGCCAGCACCCGGTCGGACTACGAGCAGTACTTC,CASTRSDYEQYF
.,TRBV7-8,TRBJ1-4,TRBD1,TGTGCCAGCAGCTTGGGACAGCTTAATGAAAAACTGTTTTTT,CASSLGQLNEKLFF
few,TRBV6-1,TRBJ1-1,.,TGTGCCAGCAGTGAAGGTGGTTACATGAACACTGAAGCTTTCTTT,CASSEGGYMNTEAFF
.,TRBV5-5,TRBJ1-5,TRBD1,TGTGCCAGCAGCAGGGACAGGGGGCAGGGGCAGCCCCAGCATTTT,CASSRDRGQGQPQHF
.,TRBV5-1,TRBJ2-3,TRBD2,TGCGCCAGCAGCTACCGACTAGCGGGGGGGAGCACAGATACGCAGTATTTT,CASSYRLAGGSTDTQYF